Shown below are 15 T cell receptor beta chains from a single sample sequenced in a study of blood T cell repertoires in COVID-19 (dated by TCRdb to between 2020 and 2021). To prepare the library, the immunoSEQ multiplex PCR assay was applied. The immuneACCESS repertoire file appears here via TCRdb, limited to in-frame rearrangements. These files lack a portion of the clones; in checked studies, under half of the deficit traces to unresolved V genes, and the cause of the others is not known. Within this sample are about 200,000 clones, with about four fifths of them counted one time only. The biggest ten clones account for over 5% of the sample. Sequencing was done on a sample of peripheral blood. Receptor source: a woman between 35 and 50 years old with COVID-19, enrolled during active disease.

V is TRBV4-3 and J is TRBJ1-2; TRBD1 might be the D (6 bases). CDR1 and CDR2 (germline): LGHNA, YSLEER. V dropped 0 bases and J dropped 5 bases, with 16 bases sitting between them. This CDR3 has 16 amino acids. CDR3 loop: CASSQEFGRGGYGYTF. The CDR3 DNA sequence: TGCGCCAGCAGCCAAGAATTCGGCAGGGGTGGGTATGGCTACACCTTC.

V is TRBV5-1 and J is TRBJ2-3; TRBD2 might be the D (6 bases). The CDR3 runs to 16 residues. V was clipped by 1 base and J by 2 bases, with 14 bases between them. The germline CDR1 and CDR2 sequences are SGHRS and YFSETQ. The DNA for the CDR3 is TGCGCCAGCAGCTTGAGACTAGAGGGGCTCACAGATACGCAGTATTTT. Translation: CASSLRLEGLTDTQYF.

This clone was picked up a small number of times. V and J are TRBV28 and TRBJ1-1, with TRBD1 identical over 7 bases. The germline gives CDR1 MDHEN, CDR2 SYDVKM. V shed 2 bases and J 1 base; nucleotides not matched to a gene: 10. The CDR3 covers 17 residues. CDR3 sequence: CASSLVSLDRANTEAFF. CDR3 in DNA: TGTGCCAGCAGTTTAGTCTCTCTCGACAGGGCGAACACTGAAGCTTTCTTT.

This clone appeared a single time. V and J are TRBV27 and TRBJ1-5; 7 bases agree with TRBD1. V shed 6 bases, J shed 4 bases, and the junction held 3 bases outside the gene matches. The CDR3 runs 13 residues. Looked up from germline, CDR1 is MNHEY and CDR2 is SMNVEV (reference sequence). The CDR3 protein is CASRKTGNQPQHF. In nucleotides, the CDR3 is TGTGCCAGCAGGAAGACAGGGAATCAGCCCCAGCATTTT.

The CDR3 DNA follows: TGTGCCAGCAGCCCATCCGGGGGGAAGGGAGCTTTCTTT. Translating it yields CASSPSGGKGAFF. This sequence joins TRBV6-5 and TRBJ1-1; the D gene is possibly TRBD1 (5 bases). CDR1 and CDR2 from the germline V gene are MNHEY and SVGAGI. This CDR3 has 13 amino acids. V was trimmed by 6 bases and J by 10 bases, leaving 18 bases between them.

The V gene is TRBV5-4, the J gene TRBJ2-1; no definite D call. The ends were cut back, 5 bases at V and 1 base at J, with 7 bases in the middle. This CDR3 contains 13 residues. Germline CDR1 is SGHNT and CDR2 is YYREEE (reference sequence). DNA for the CDR3: TGTGCCAGCAGTCTAGGTTCCTACAATGAGCAGTTCTTC. It encodes CASSLGSYNEQFF.

This clone was picked up a small number of times. J is TRBJ2-1 and V is TRBV4-1; a weak D match, TRBD1 (6 bases). Germline CDR1 reads MGHRA; CDR2 reads YSYEKL. The CDR3 runs to 17 residues. Deletions cut 0 bases from V and 4 bases from J, with 16 bases between. The CDR3 loop reads CASSQERGTLLYNEQFF. CDR3 bases: TGCGCCAGCAGCCAAGAAAGAGGGACACTTTTGTACAATGAGCAGTTCTTC.

The rearrangement uses TRBV7-9 and TRBJ1-6; TRBD1 matches at 8 bases. Germline CDR1 is SEHNR and CDR2 is FQNEAQ (reference sequence). This CDR3 is 15 amino acids long. The V and J ends lost 5 bases and 8 bases, in that order; junction bases with no gene match: 8. DNA for the CDR3: TGTGCCAGCAGCCAAGGACAGGGCTTGGATTCACCCCTCCACTTT. Its translation: CASSQGQGLDSPLHF.

The chain joins TRBV19 to TRBJ2-7, with 7 bases that match TRBD2. The V and J ends lost 7 bases and 2 bases, in that order; junction bases with no gene match: 14. The CDR3 spans 16 residues. Germline V gene data show CDR1 as LNHDA and CDR2 as SQIVND (reference sequence). The CDR3 coding sequence is TGTGCCAGTACCTCGGGAGAATGGGGGGGAACCTACGAGCAGTACTTC. Translating gives CASTSGEWGGTYEQYF.

The chain is built from TRBV10-1 and TRBJ2-3; D may be TRBD1 (5 bases). Trimming took 2 bases from V and 2 from J, leaving 11 bases between them. CDR3 size: 15 residues. In germline, CDR1 is WNHNN, CDR2 SYGVQD (reference sequence). This chain's CDR3 is CASSEGQGDTDTQYF. CDR3 coding DNA: TGCGCCAGCAGTGAGGGCCAGGGTGACACAGATACGCAGTATTTT.

The CDR3, as DNA: TGTGCCACCAGTGATCCCAGCCAGGGCAGCACAGATACGCAGTATTTT. This codes for CATSDPSQGSTDTQYF. V is TRBV24-1 and J is TRBJ2-3, with TRBD1 as a possible D gene (5 bases). V lost 3 bases, J lost 0 bases, and 12 bases lay in between. Germline V gene sequence: CDR1 KGHDR, CDR2 SFDVKD. This CDR3 contains 16 residues.

The V and J genes are TRBV12-3 or TRBV12-4 and TRBJ2-1, with 12 bases that match TRBD2. The CDR3 sequence is 13 residues long. V trimming: 6 bases; J trimming: 10 bases; junction bases outside the gene matches: 4. CDR3 nucleotide sequence: TGTGCCAGCAGCCAAGGACTAGCGGGGGAGCAGTTCTTC. Its protein is CASSQGLAGEQFF.

This sequence joins TRBV5-4 and TRBJ1-1, with TRBD1 matching 9 bases. CDR1 SGHNT and CDR2 YYREEE come from the germline V gene (reference sequence). The J segment lost 5 bases and the V segment lost 0 bases, leaving 5 bases of the junction unmatched. CDR3 size: 15 residues. The chain's CDR3 is CASSLGGTGWTEAFF. DNA for the CDR3: TGTGCCAGCAGCTTGGGGGGGACAGGGTGGACTGAAGCTTTCTTT.

This chain links TRBV28 with TRBJ1-1; D is possibly TRBD1 (6 bases). The V end was cut by 6 bases, the J end by 4 bases, with 12 bases between. The CDR3 totals 13 residues. Looked up from germline, CDR1 is MDHEN and CDR2 is SYDVKM. The CDR3 sequence is CASRQGPGTEAFF. DNA of the CDR3: TGTGCCAGCAGACAGGGCCCGGGCACTGAAGCTTTCTTT.

The CDR3 protein is CASSLAAEAGGTYEQYF. In nucleotides, the CDR3 is TGTGCCAGCAGCTTAGCGGCGGAAGCGGGGGGGACCTACGAGCAGTACTTC. The V call is TRBV11-1, the J call TRBJ2-7; 10 positions match TRBD2. Germline-derived CDR1 and CDR2 are SGHAT and FQDESV (reference sequence). V lost 0 bases, J lost 2 bases, and 7 bases stayed unmatched. This CDR3 has 17 amino acids. Filled out from reference TRBV11-1 and TRBJ2-7, the complete variable domain reads EAEVAQSPRYKITEKSQAVAFWCDPISGHATLYWYRQILGQGPELLVQFQDESVVDDSQLPKDRFSAERLKGVDSTLKIQPAELGDSAMYLCASSLAAEAGGTYEQYFGPGTRLTVT.